Below are 28 T cell receptor beta chains sequenced from a single sample in a study of neurological immune-mediated disorders. MiXCR, applied by TCRdb to the 5' RACE reads, yields one record per CDR3 protein. The sample gives around 97,000 distinct CDR3 sequences, roughly 10% of which show up once; approximately 3.3% is in the top ten. Documented time point: longitudinal time-point 3. Sequencing was carried out using PBMCs. Receptors were obtained from a female donor with HTLV-1-associated myelopathy (HAM/TSP).

This clonotype was detected ten times or more. The chain employs TRBV6-5 and TRBJ2-7; no clear D. The V gene lost 2 bases and the J gene lost 3 bases, with 8 bases spanning the gap. The germline gives CDR1 MNHEY, CDR2 SVGAGI. This CDR3 has 13 residues. CDR3 loop: CASSYNGHYEQYF. The CDR3 bases are TGTGCCAGCAGTTACAATGGGCACTACGAGCAGTACTTC.

This clonotype was observed many times. This rearrangement joins TRBV3-1 to TRBJ1-5, with D possibly matching TRBD1 (5 bases). The CDR3 is made up of 14 amino acids. The V gene lost 9 bases and the J gene lost 1 base, with 13 bases spanning the gap. Germline-derived CDR1 and CDR2 are LGHDT and YNNKEL (reference sequence). The CDR3 reads CARVGTLSNQPQHF. The CDR3 DNA is TGTGCCAGAGTCGGGACTTTGAGCAATCAGCCCCAGCATTTT.

This clonotype came up a few times. V is TRBV5-6 and J is TRBJ2-3, with 7 nucleotides matching TRBD2. V shed 6 bases, J shed 4 bases, and the junction held 8 bases outside the gene matches. Germline V gene sequence: CDR1 SGHDT, CDR2 YYEEEE. CDR3 length equals 14 residues. Written as DNA, the CDR3 is TGTGCCAGCAATCCAGCGGGGACTGCAGATACGCAGTATTTT. It yields the protein CASNPAGTADTQYF.

As concerns this clonotype: A clone one base away is much larger, so this may be a read error. The chain carries TRBV5-1 and TRBJ2-7; D may correspond to TRBD1 or TRBD2 (5 bases each). Germline assignment: CDR1 SGHRS and CDR2 YFSETQ. V was pared by 6 bases and J by 3 bases, with 19 bases between. The CDR3 covers 15 residues. CDR3 coding DNA: TGCGCCAGCAACCCTATTTCGGGACCGGGCTACGAGCAGTACTTC. Protein: CASNPISGPGYEQYF.

This clonotype has at least ten counts. This chain joins TRBV5-8 and TRBJ1-5, with D possibly TRBD1 on 6 matching bases. V lost 4 bases and J 0 bases, leaving 20 bases between the germline ends. The V gene's germline CDR1 is SGHTS and CDR2 YDEGEE. This CDR3 has 18 amino acids. CDR3 DNA sequence: TGTGCCAGCAGCCTGGTCGGGACAAGGGATGGTAGCAATCAGCCCCAGCATTTT. Translated: CASSLVGTRDGSNQPQHF. The whole variable domain, remainder taken from reference TRBV5-8 and TRBJ1-5, is EAGVTQSPTHLIKTRGQQATLRCSPISGHTSVYWYQQALGLGLQFLLWYDEGEERNRGNFPPRFSGRQFPNYSSELNVNALELEDSALYLCASSLVGTRDGSNQPQHFGDGTRLSIL.

This clonotype was observed many times. The chain joins TRBV2 to TRBJ1-1; no firm D call. V was cut by 4 bases and J by 3 bases, with 9 bases left in between. Germline assignment: CDR1 SNHLY and CDR2 FYNNEI. The CDR3 is 13 residues long. This chain's CDR3 is CASSGSGYTEAFF. CDR3 coding DNA: TGTGCCAGCAGTGGTAGCGGGTACACTGAAGCTTTCTTT.

The V and J genes are TRBV20-1 and TRBJ2-5; TRBD1 matches at 9 bases. The V segment lost 3 bases and the J segment 13 bases; nucleotides outside the gene matches: 12. Germline lookup yields CDR1 DFQATT and CDR2 SNEGSKA (reference sequence). The CDR3 spans 13 residues. CDR3 bases: TGCAGTGCTAGTCGAGGGACAGGGATGGGAACGTACTTC. Protein sequence: CSASRGTGMGTYF.

This clonotype appeared many times. The chain employs TRBV27 and TRBJ1-2; 8 bases line up with TRBD1. Germline CDR1 reads MNHEY; CDR2 reads SMNVEV (reference sequence). The CDR3 is made up of 15 amino acids. V was clipped by 5 bases and J by 2 bases; unmatched bases: 7. The CDR3 sequence: CASSPGQGGNYGYTF. CDR3 coding DNA: TGTGCCAGCAGTCCAGGACAGGGAGGGAACTATGGCTACACCTTC.

This clonotype was counted ten times or more. V usage is TRBV5-1 and J usage is TRBJ2-3; D might be TRBD1 or TRBD2, each matching 5 bases. This CDR3 region has 16 residues. The germline gives CDR1 SGHRS, CDR2 YFSETQ. V was cut by 0 bases and J by 2 bases, with 13 bases left in between. CDR3 sequence reads: CASSLEPGSFTDTQYF. CDR3 nucleotide sequence: TGCGCCAGCAGCTTGGAACCAGGGAGCTTCACAGATACGCAGTATTTT.

The chain joins TRBV7-2 to TRBJ2-3; either TRBD1 or TRBD2 may supply D (5 bases each). Trimming took off 3 bases at V and 7 bases at J, with 23 bases between the two ends. Germline V gene sequence: CDR1 SGHTA, CDR2 FQGNSA. The CDR3 is made up of 17 amino acids. In DNA form, the CDR3 reads TGTGCCAGCAGCTTGGGATACGGGACGGGTGCATTAAATACGCAGTATTTT. Amino acid sequence: CASSLGYGTGALNTQYF.

This clonotype showed up many times. CDR3 nucleotide sequence: TGCAGTGCTAGTCGGGGGCACGTCAAAAACATTCAGTACTTC. Its translation: CSASRGHVKNIQYF. The V and J genes are TRBV20-1 and TRBJ2-4; D may correspond to TRBD1 or TRBD2 (6 bases each). The V gene lost 3 bases and the J gene lost 3 bases, with 12 bases spanning the gap. Germline CDR1 and CDR2: DFQATT and SNEGSKA (reference sequence). The CDR3 covers 14 residues.

There are many counts of this clonotype. The chain uses TRBV5-1 and TRBJ2-1; TRBD2 matches at 8 bases. CDR3 length: 15 residues. Trimming took 3 bases from V and 7 from J; bases not matched to a gene: 9. CDR1 and CDR2 (germline): SGHRS, YFSETQ. The CDR3 sequence: CASSYAGGSLNEQFF. The DNA of the CDR3 is TGCGCCAGCAGCTATGCGGGGGGTAGTTTGAATGAGCAGTTCTTC.

This clonotype has at least ten counts. The V and J genes are TRBV24-1 and TRBJ2-7, with 9 bases identical to TRBD1. Germline CDR1 is KGHDR and CDR2 is SFDVKD. This CDR3 has 12 residues. Unmatched junction bases numbered 0, after V lost 5 bases and J lost 5 bases. CDR3 nucleotides: TGTGCCACCAGTGGGGACAGGGACGAGCAGTACTTC. Translated, it gives CATSGDRDEQYF.

This clonotype was counted ten times or more. The V gene is TRBV14, the J gene TRBJ2-2, with D perhaps TRBD1 (5 bases). The CDR3 is 16 residues long. Germline CDR1 reads SGHDN; CDR2 reads FVKESK. Trimming removed 2 bases at V and 2 bases at J, with 12 bases between. CDR3 protein: CASSQFSRANTGELFF. The CDR3 nucleotides are TGTGCCAGCAGCCAATTCTCCAGGGCTAACACCGGGGAGCTGTTTTTT. The variable domain in full, with the rest retrieved from reference TRBV14 and TRBJ2-2, is EAGVTQFPSHSVIEKGQTVTLRCDPISGHDNLYWYRRVMGKEIKFLLHFVKESKQDESGMPNNRFLAERTGGTYSTLKVQPAELEDSGVYFCASSQFSRANTGELFFGEGSRLTVL.

This clonotype was seen repeatedly, ten times or more. This chain connects TRBV7-9 to TRBJ2-3; 8 bases line up with TRBD1. The CDR3 has 15 amino acids. Germline V gene lookup returns CDR1 SEHNR and CDR2 FQNEAQ (reference sequence). V was pared by 7 bases and J by 6 bases, with 12 bases of the junction left unmatched. The CDR3: CASTTGSDRADTQYF. CDR3 DNA: TGTGCCAGCACCACGGGTTCGGACAGGGCGGATACGCAGTATTTT. Based on the CDR3 plus reference TRBV7-9 and TRBJ2-3, the full variable domain is DTGVSQNPRHKITKRGQNVTFRCDPISEHNRLYWYRQTLGQGPEFLTYFQNEAQLEKSRLLSDRFSAERPKGSFSTLEIQRTEQGDSAMYLCASTTGSDRADTQYFGPGTRLTVL.

This clonotype was detected many times. The CDR3, as DNA: TGTGCCAGCAGCTTAGAAGGGCAGCCCCAGCATTTT. It is translated as CASSLEGQPQHF. The V and J genes are TRBV11-1 and TRBJ1-5, with D unresolved. The CDR3 covers 12 residues. CDR1 and CDR2 (germline): SGHAT, FQDESV (reference sequence). The V and J ends lost 1 base and 7 bases respectively, with 5 bases between them.

This clonotype was seen many times. The chain employs TRBV20-1 and TRBJ2-7; 9 nucleotides match TRBD2. CDR3 size: 15 residues. The V and J ends lost 0 bases and 5 bases, in that order; junction bases with no gene match: 8. In germline, CDR1 is DFQATT, CDR2 SNEGSKA (reference sequence). CDR3 sequence reads: CSARDPSGGRNEQYF. In DNA form, the CDR3 reads TGCAGTGCTAGAGACCCAAGCGGGGGGCGGAACGAGCAGTACTTC.

The sample holds many counts of this clonotype. The chain combines TRBV15 with TRBJ2-1, with D tentatively TRBD1 or TRBD2 (8 bases each). CDR1 LNHNV and CDR2 YYDKDF come from the germline V gene (reference sequence). Trimming took off 2 bases at V and 4 bases at J, with 18 bases between the two ends. The length of the CDR3 is 17 residues. CDR3 sequence reads: CATSRRTGRGVYNEQFF. The CDR3 DNA sequence: TGTGCCACCAGCAGAAGGACAGGGCGGGGGGTTTACAATGAGCAGTTCTTC.

This clonotype was counted at least ten times. The chain uses TRBV9 and TRBJ2-1; 13 nucleotides match TRBD2. Germline V gene lookup returns CDR1 SGDLS and CDR2 YYNGEE. V trimming: 2 bases; J trimming: 10 bases; junction bases outside the gene matches: 3. This CDR3 is 14 amino acids long. The DNA of the CDR3 is TGTGCCAGCAGCGTGGGACTAGCGGGGAGGGAGCAGTTCTTC. This translates into CASSVGLAGREQFF.

This clonotype was counted between two and nine times. This chain joins TRBV28 and TRBJ2-3; maybe TRBD2 (7 bases). CDR3 length: 16 amino acids. The V gene's germline CDR1 is MDHEN and CDR2 SYDVKM. Trimming stripped 7 bases from V and 4 bases from J, with 21 bases between. CDR3 DNA sequence: TGTGCCAGCACTCCGTCGGGCTGGGGGGGCGCAGATACGCAGTATTTT. This encodes CASTPSGWGGADTQYF.

The genes are TRBV9 and TRBJ2-3, with unresolved D. The germline V gene encodes CDR1 SGDLS and CDR2 YYNGEE. This CDR3 has 16 amino acids. V lost 0 bases and J lost 2, with 13 bases in between. CDR3 loop: CASSVEPRANTDTQYF. CDR3 nucleotides: TGTGCCAGCAGCGTAGAGCCACGGGCTAACACAGATACGCAGTATTTT.

This clonotype showed up many times. Mismatch with germline at one junction end may stem from a read error. The chain links TRBV4-1 to TRBJ1-2; D unresolved. The length of the CDR3 is 13 residues. Germline V lookup: CDR1 MGHRA, CDR2 YSYEKL. The CDR3 nucleotides read TGCGCCAGCAGCCAAGATAAAGACGCCGGGGAAAACTTC. Its translation is CASSQDKDAGENF.

This clonotype was recorded at least ten times. The chain joins TRBV5-1 to TRBJ1-4, with D possibly TRBD1 on 5 matching bases. V was trimmed by 4 bases and J by 10 bases, leaving 20 bases between them. This CDR3 has 15 amino acids. Germline V gene sequence: CDR1 SGHRS, CDR2 YFSETQ. The CDR3 DNA follows: TGCGCCAGCAGCCCCGAGTGGGGCAACGTCCGAAAACTGTTTTTT. Its translation: CASSPEWGNVRKLFF.

This clonotype was picked up many times. The CDR3 DNA reads TGTGCCAGCAGCCCTGCAAGGCAGGGGAACCAGTACTTC. This translates into CASSPARQGNQYF. This rearrangement joins TRBV7-9 to TRBJ2-5, with a possible D match to TRBD1 (6 bases). V lost 5 bases and J 10 bases, leaving 17 bases between the germline ends. The CDR3 consists of 13 residues. The germline V gene has CDR1 SEHNR and CDR2 FQNEAQ (reference sequence).

This clonotype was seen many times. The V gene is TRBV20-1, the J gene TRBJ2-1; 9 bases line up with TRBD2. CDR3 length: 14 amino acids. Germline values: CDR1 DFQATT, CDR2 SNEGSKA (reference sequence). After removal of 6 bases from V and 7 bases from J, the junction contained 10 bases not matched to a gene. CDR3: CSAAPGLAFNEQFF. CDR3 in DNA: TGCAGTGCAGCACCGGGACTAGCTTTTAATGAGCAGTTCTTC.

A remark on this clonotype: A read error is possible here, since a much larger clone lies one base away. V and J are TRBV10-3 and TRBJ2-7, with D hard to call. V was trimmed by 4 bases and J by 7 bases, leaving 11 bases between them. Germline V gene data show CDR1 as ENHRY and CDR2 as SYGVKD. This CDR3 has 12 amino acids. The CDR3 nucleotides are TGTGCCATCAGTGGGGCACATCGGGAGCAGTACTTC. Its protein is CAISGAHREQYF.

This clonotype was recorded at least ten times. This chain links TRBV7-9 with TRBJ2-1; 8 bases agree with TRBD1. This CDR3 region has 17 residues. Germline V lookup: CDR1 SEHNR, CDR2 FQNEAQ (reference sequence). J gave up 3 bases and V 5 bases, and 12 bases lay outside the gene matches. CDR3: CASSRNTGGLVYNEQFF. In nucleotides, the CDR3 is TGTGCCAGCAGCCGAAATACAGGGGGGTTGGTCTACAATGAGCAGTTCTTC.

Many counts were recorded for this clonotype. The chain carries TRBV5-1 and TRBJ2-7; TRBD1 aligns across 7 bases. The V gene end was trimmed by 4 bases and the J gene end by 2 bases; junction bases not matched to a gene: 3. CDR1 SGHRS and CDR2 YFSETQ come from the germline V gene. CDR3 length equals 13 residues. CDR3 nucleotide sequence: TGCGCCAGCAGCATAGGGACAGCCTACGAGCAGTACTTC. It translates to CASSIGTAYEQYF. Full variable domain (remainder filled in from reference TRBV5-1 and TRBJ2-7): KAGVTQTPRYLIKTRGQQVTLSCSPISGHRSVSWYQQTPGQGLQFLFEYFSETQRNKGNFPGRFSGRQFSNSRSEMNVSTLELGDSALYLCASSIGTAYEQYFGPGTRLTVT.